This T cell receptor (beta chain) was obtained from a study of immune evolution from preneoplasia to lung adenocarcinoma. Study results and caveats: Later-stage lesions seemingly showed higher T cell density and diversity than normal lung.

Concerning this clone itself: Its target is unknown.

Only in-frame clones appear in the TCRdb table, and some are missing; sequencing was by immunoSEQ multiplex PCR. The sample carries about 5,500 clones, less than 85% recorded once. This CDR3 is built from 15 residues. Germline loops: CDR1 GTSNPN, CDR2 SVGIG (reference sequence). The V end was cut by 0 bases, the J end by 3 bases, with 11 bases between. Material for sequencing was FFPE adjacent normal lung tissue. The sequence came from a person between 65 and 80 years old with lung adenocarcinoma. The chain uses TRBV30 and TRBJ2-2; D might be TRBD2 (6 bases). CDR3 residues: CAWSVGGRDTGELFF. In DNA, the CDR3 is TGTGCCTGGAGTGTTGGAGGGCGGGACACCGGGGAGCTGTTTTTT.